This is a list of T cell receptor beta chains from one sample in a study of cytomegalovirus exposure and HLA in healthy donors. Measured with immunoSEQ multiplex PCR; TCRdb has only the in-frame clones, and not every one. The data hold 150,000 to 200,000 clones, with 55% to 65% observed a single time. Sequences were obtained from PBMCs. The receptor set was obtained from a man aged 35-49 years in good health and CMV-seronegative. Both conserved end residues are part of each CDR3. The D gene is left open where the match is weak. Not all rows give a size; the values are once, few, many and, for expanded clones, a class.

len: 14; v_gene: TRBV5-4; j_gene: TRBJ2-2; abundance: few; d_gene: .; CDR3nt: TGTGCCAGCAGCTGGGGGCTAGTCACCGGGGAGCTGTTTTTT; CDR3aa: CASSWGLVTGELFF
len: 15; v_gene: TRBV7-2; j_gene: TRBJ1-3; abundance: .; d_gene: .; CDR3nt: TGTGCCAGCAGCTCCGGACTGAACTCTGGAAACACCATATATTTT; CDR3aa: CASSSGLNSGNTIYF
len: 13; v_gene: TRBV5-4; j_gene: TRBJ2-1; abundance: .; d_gene: .; CDR3nt: TGTGCCAGCAGCTTTCCTACGGTTGATGAGCAGTTCTTC; CDR3aa: CASSFPTVDEQFF
len: 14; v_gene: TRBV7-2; j_gene: TRBJ1-5; abundance: few; d_gene: .; CDR3nt: TGTGCCAGCAGCTTATTCGTCGGGAGTCAGCCCCAGCATTTT; CDR3aa: CASSLFVGSQPQHF
len: 14; v_gene: TRBV5-1; j_gene: TRBJ2-7; abundance: many; d_gene: .; CDR3nt: TGCGCCAGCAGCTTGCTTCAGGGAACCGGGAGGCAGTACTTC; CDR3aa: CASSLLQGTGRQYF
len: 13; v_gene: TRBV10-3; j_gene: TRBJ2-5; abundance: .; d_gene: .; CDR3nt: TGTGCCATCAACGGTGGCGGGGAAGAGACCCAGTACTTC; CDR3aa: CAINGGGEETQYF
len: 17; v_gene: TRBV5-4; j_gene: TRBJ2-7; abundance: .; d_gene: TRBD1; CDR3nt: TGTGCCAGCAGCCCGCGGACAGGGGGCAGCTCATCCTACGAGCAGTACTTC; CDR3aa: CASSPRTGGSSSYEQYF
len: 18; v_gene: TRBV4-1; j_gene: TRBJ2-4; abundance: few; d_gene: .; CDR3nt: TGCGCCAGCAGCCAAGTAAAGGGGTCAGGCTCTGATGTTAACATTCAGTACTTC; CDR3aa: CASSQVKGSGSDVNIQYF
len: 14; v_gene: TRBV6-1; j_gene: TRBJ1-5; abundance: once; d_gene: TRBD1; CDR3nt: TGTGCCAGCACCAGGACAGGGCTTGGCCAGCCCCAGCATTTT; CDR3aa: CASTRTGLGQPQHF
len: 18; v_gene: TRBV15; j_gene: TRBJ1-2; abundance: .; d_gene: .; CDR3nt: TGTGCCACCAGCAGATCCACAGGGAGTTCGTACTATTACGATGGCTACACCTTC; CDR3aa: CATSRSTGSSYYYDGYTF
len: 14; v_gene: TRBV11-2; j_gene: TRBJ2-1; abundance: once; d_gene: TRBD2; CDR3nt: TGTGCCAGCAGCCTGGAGGCGCTAGCGGATGAGCAGTTCTTC; CDR3aa: CASSLEALADEQFF
len: 12; v_gene: TRBV6-5; j_gene: TRBJ2-5; abundance: once; d_gene: .; CDR3nt: TGTGCCAGCAGGGGGGCCCAAGAGACCCAGTACTTC; CDR3aa: CASRGAQETQYF
len: 15; v_gene: TRBV5-1; j_gene: TRBJ2-1; abundance: .; d_gene: TRBD1; CDR3nt: TGCGCCAGCAGCGTCGTGGGACAGGGGGCATCTGAGCAGTTCTTC; CDR3aa: CASSVVGQGASEQFF
len: 19; v_gene: TRBV18; j_gene: TRBJ2-6; abundance: .; d_gene: TRBD1; CDR3nt: TGTGCCAGCTCACCGGGAATAGGGACAGGGGGAGCCGGGGCCAACGTCCTGACTTTC; CDR3aa: CASSPGIGTGGAGANVLTF